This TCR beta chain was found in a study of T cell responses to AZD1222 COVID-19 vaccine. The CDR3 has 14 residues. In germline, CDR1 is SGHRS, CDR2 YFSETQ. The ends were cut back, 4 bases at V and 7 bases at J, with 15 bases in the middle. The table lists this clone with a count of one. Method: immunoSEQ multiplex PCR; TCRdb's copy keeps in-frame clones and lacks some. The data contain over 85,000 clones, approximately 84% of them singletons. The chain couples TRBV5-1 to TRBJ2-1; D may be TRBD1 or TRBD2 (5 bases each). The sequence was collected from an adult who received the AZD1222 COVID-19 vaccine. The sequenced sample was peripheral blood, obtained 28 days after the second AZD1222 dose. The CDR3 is CASSTRDGGNEQFF. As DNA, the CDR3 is TGCGCCAGCAGCACCCGGGACGGCGGGAATGAGCAGTTCTTC.